Sequencing of this T cell receptor (beta chain) was carried out in a study of response to subunit inactivated influenza vaccine. Whole-study findings and limits: The authors suggested that few new T cells are recruited per seasonal influenza vaccination.

A few counts support this clonotype. As yet, its antigen is unknown. TCRdb reanalysed the RT-PCR reads using MiXCR and keeps one entry per CDR3 protein. The table includes about 700,000 distinct CDR3 sequences, 15% to 19% detected once. V dropped 6 bases and J dropped 0 bases, with 22 bases sitting between them. The CDR3 totals 18 residues. Germline CDR1 is SNHLY and CDR2 is FYNNEI. This sequence joins TRBV2 and TRBJ2-3, with D possibly TRBD2 on 6 matching bases. The source was PBMCs from blood, collected 11 to 12 days after vaccination. The TCR comes from a man aged 45 to 65 who received an inactivated influenza vaccine. CDR3 sequence: CASRHAPRRALSTDTQYF. The CDR3 nucleotides are TGTGCCAGCAGGCACGCCCCTAGGAGGGCACTAAGCACAGATACGCAGTATTTT.